Listed below are T cell receptor beta chains from one sample, sequenced in a study of cytomegalovirus exposure and HLA in healthy donors. This table comes from immunoSEQ multiplex PCR, and its TCRdb copy is limited to in-frame clones, with some not included. Found here are 180,000 or so clones, about 79% of them singletons; the top ten hold 11% to 15%. The sequenced material came from PBMCs. These receptors were collected from a man aged 45-60 years in good health and CMV-seropositive. Each CDR3 is given with its conserved first and last residue. D genes are given only for firm matches. The size of a clone is reported for some rows only, either as once, few or many, or as a class for expanded clones.

DNA: TGTGCCAGCAGTGCCGGGACAGGGGGTACTACTTCAGCCAAAAACATTCAGTACTTC
CDR3: CASSAGTGGTTSAKNIQYF
D: TRBD1
V: TRBV6-1
J: TRBJ2-4
size: once

DNA: TGTGCCAGCAGTTACTCGGGAGCGGGGGGGGACAATGAGCAGTTCTTC
CDR3: CASSYSGAGGDNEQFF
D: TRBD2
V: TRBV6-6
J: TRBJ2-1
size: once

DNA: TGTGCCAGCAGCAAAAGGAACGGACAGGGGTCTGTGGATTCACCCCTCCACTTT
CDR3: CASSKRNGQGSVDSPLHF
D: .
V: TRBV21-1
J: TRBJ1-6
size: .

DNA: TGTGCCAGCAGCTTAGATATGTCAGGGAACACTGAAGCTTTCTTT
CDR3: CASSLDMSGNTEAFF
D: .
V: TRBV11-2
J: TRBJ1-1
size: .

DNA: TGCGCCAGCAGCCAAGGGCCAGAAATGAACACTGAAGCTTTCTTT
CDR3: CASSQGPEMNTEAFF
D: .
V: TRBV4-3
J: TRBJ1-1
size: .

DNA: TGCGCCAGCAGCTTTTTCCCGGGACAGGGGAACACTGAAGCTTTCTTT
CDR3: CASSFFPGQGNTEAFF
D: TRBD1
V: TRBV5-1
J: TRBJ1-1
size: .

DNA: TGTGCCAGCACCTCGACAGGGGTTGGCGAAAAACTGTTTTTT
CDR3: CASTSTGVGEKLFF
D: TRBD1
V: TRBV28
J: TRBJ1-4
size: .

DNA: TGTGCCAGCAGCTTCTTAGTTGCAGCGGGGGGGCCTTTACAGTATTTT
CDR3: CASSFLVAAGGPLQYF
D: TRBD2
V: TRBV7-2
J: TRBJ2-3
size: .

DNA: TGCGCCAGCAGTGAGTTCGAGCGGGGGGTGCTTGTGCAGTTCTTC
CDR3: CASSEFERGVLVQFF
D: TRBD2
V: TRBV10-2
J: TRBJ2-1
size: .

DNA: TGTGCCAGCAGCCTTTCACTTTCTAACTATGGCTACACCTTC
CDR3: CASSLSLSNYGYTF
D: .
V: TRBV5-6
J: TRBJ1-2
size: .

DNA: TGTGCCAGCAGCTTGTCAACGGGGGACAGGGGACCCCTCCACTTT
CDR3: CASSLSTGDRGPLHF
D: TRBD1
V: TRBV5-4
J: TRBJ1-6
size: .

DNA: TGCGCCAGCAGCCAAAGCCCTAGCGAGAGCTCCTACAATGAGCAGTTCTTC
CDR3: CASSQSPSESSYNEQFF
D: .
V: TRBV4-1
J: TRBJ2-1
size: once

DNA: TGTGCCAGCACCAAACCCGGGGACACTGAAGCTTTCTTT
CDR3: CASTKPGDTEAFF
D: .
V: TRBV6-1
J: TRBJ1-1
size: few